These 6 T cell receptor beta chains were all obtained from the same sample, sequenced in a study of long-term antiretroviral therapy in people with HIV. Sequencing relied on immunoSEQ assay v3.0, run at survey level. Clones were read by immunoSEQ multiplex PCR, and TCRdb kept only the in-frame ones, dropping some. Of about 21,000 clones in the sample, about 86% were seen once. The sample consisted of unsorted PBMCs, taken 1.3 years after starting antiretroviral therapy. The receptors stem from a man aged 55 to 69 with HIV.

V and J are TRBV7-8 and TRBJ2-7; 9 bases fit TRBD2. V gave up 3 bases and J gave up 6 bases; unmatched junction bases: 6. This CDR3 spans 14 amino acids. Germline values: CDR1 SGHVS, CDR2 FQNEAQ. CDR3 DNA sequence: TGTGCCAGCAGCTTTAGCGGGAGTCCCATCGAGCAGTACTTC. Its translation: CASSFSGSPIEQYF.

CDR3 in amino acids: CASSLFPVEVSETQYF. Written as DNA, the CDR3 is TGTGCCAGCAGCTTATTCCCCGTTGAAGTCTCGGAGACCCAGTACTTC. The chain uses TRBV7-3 and TRBJ2-5; D is unclear. CDR3 length: 16 residues. Looked up from germline, CDR1 is SGHTA and CDR2 is FQGTGA. The V end was cut by 2 bases, the J end by 5 bases, with 18 bases between.

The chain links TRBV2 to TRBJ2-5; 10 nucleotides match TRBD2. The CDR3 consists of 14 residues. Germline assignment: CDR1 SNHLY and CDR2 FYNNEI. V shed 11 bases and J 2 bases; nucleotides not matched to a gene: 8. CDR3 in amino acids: CAGSWTSGQETQYF. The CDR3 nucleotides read TGTGCCGGATCCTGGACTAGCGGACAAGAGACCCAGTACTTC.

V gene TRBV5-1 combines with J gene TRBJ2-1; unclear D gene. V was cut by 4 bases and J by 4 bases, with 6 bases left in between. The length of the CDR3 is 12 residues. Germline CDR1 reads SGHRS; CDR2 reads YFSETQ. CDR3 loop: CASSPGYNEQFF. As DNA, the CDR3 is TGCGCCAGCAGCCCCGGATACAATGAGCAGTTCTTC.

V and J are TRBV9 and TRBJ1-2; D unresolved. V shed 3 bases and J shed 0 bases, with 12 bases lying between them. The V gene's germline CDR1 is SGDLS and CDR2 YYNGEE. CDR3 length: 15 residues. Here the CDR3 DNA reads TGTGCCAGCAGCGGTTGGGCAGCCTCTAACTATGGCTACACCTTC. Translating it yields CASSGWAASNYGYTF.

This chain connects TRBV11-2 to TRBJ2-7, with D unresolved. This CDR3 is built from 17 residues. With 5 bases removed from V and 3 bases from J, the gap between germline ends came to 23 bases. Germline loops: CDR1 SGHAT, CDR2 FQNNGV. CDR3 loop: CASSNKPASHNNYEQYF. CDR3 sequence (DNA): TGTGCCAGCAGCAACAAACCCGCTAGTCATAATAACTACGAGCAGTACTTC.